Each of the 22 T cell receptor beta chains below was sequenced from the same sample in a study of blood T cell repertoires in COVID-19. TCRdb's table, derived via immunoSEQ multiplex PCR, lists solely in-frame clones and lacks some. This table holds hundreds of thousands of clones, about 91% found once. Sequenced: PBMCs or T cells enriched from blood (not recorded which). The receptor set was obtained from a woman between 40 and 50 years old who had recovered from COVID-19.

This sequence joins TRBV9 and TRBJ1-1; 9 bases map to TRBD1. The trim removed 3 bases at V and 0 bases at J, leaving 3 bases unmatched. The CDR3 totals 15 residues. The germline CDR1 and CDR2 sequences are SGDLS and YYNGEE. The CDR3 sequence: CASSARDRVNTEAFF. The CDR3 DNA reads TGTGCCAGCAGCGCTCGGGACAGGGTGAACACTGAAGCTTTCTTT.

The chain recombines TRBV10-2 with TRBJ1-4; 7 nucleotides match TRBD1. Per the germline V gene, CDR1 is WSHSY and CDR2 is SAAADI. With V trimmed by 2 bases and J by 5 bases, 8 bases remained unmatched. The CDR3 is 16 residues long. The CDR3 protein is CASSEEDRRPNEKLFF. For the CDR3, the DNA is TGCGCCAGCAGTGAGGAGGACAGGCGGCCAAATGAAAAACTGTTTTTT.

This clone was seen more than once but under ten times. The chain carries TRBV28 and TRBJ2-2; D unresolved. The CDR3 contains 10 residues. Germline CDR1 MDHEN, CDR2 SYDVKM. Trimming removed 6 bases at V and 9 bases at J, with 5 bases between. CDR3 amino acids: CASSSWELFF. The CDR3 nucleotides are TGTGCCAGCAGCTCCTGGGAGCTGTTTTTT.

This clone was counted a few times. The rearrangement uses TRBV4-3 and TRBJ2-7; TRBD2 might be the D (8 bases). Germline V gene lookup returns CDR1 LGHNA and CDR2 YSLEER. The CDR3 consists of 17 residues. V was pared by 4 bases and J by 2 bases, with 21 bases between. The CDR3 region is CASSPSGGSRGAYEQYF. The DNA for the CDR3 is TGCGCCAGCAGCCCTTCGGGAGGGAGCAGGGGGGCCTACGAGCAGTACTTC.

The rearrangement joins TRBV25-1 to TRBJ2-5, with D possibly matching TRBD2 (6 bases). This CDR3 comprises 13 residues. Germline V gives CDR1 MGHDK, CDR2 SYGVNS. The V and J ends lost 9 bases and 4 bases respectively, with 15 bases between them. The CDR3 nucleotides read TGTGCCAGTACCCCAGGAGGGAGAGAGACCCAGTACTTC. It is translated as CASTPGGRETQYF.

This clone appeared many times. The chain carries TRBV7-9 and TRBJ2-4; the match to TRBD2 covers 7 bases. J gave up 4 bases and V 1 base, and 1 base lay outside the gene matches. The CDR3 totals 14 residues. From germline, CDR1 is SEHNR and CDR2 FQNEAQ (reference sequence). CDR3 bases: TGTGCCAGCAGCTTAGGGACTAGTAAAAACATTCAGTACTTC. Protein product: CASSLGTSKNIQYF.

V and J are TRBV4-3 and TRBJ2-2, with D unclear. Per germline, CDR1 LGHNA and CDR2 YSLEER. The CDR3 covers 15 residues. V gave up 0 bases and J gave up 7 bases, with 12 bases separating them. CDR3 residues: CASSQEVAEFGELFF. CDR3 bases: TGCGCCAGCAGCCAAGAGGTGGCGGAGTTCGGGGAGCTGTTTTTT.

The V and J genes are TRBV2 and TRBJ2-1; the match to TRBD1 covers 7 bases. The CDR3 has 14 amino acids. The J segment lost 3 bases and the V segment lost 9 bases, leaving 8 bases of the junction unmatched. The V gene's germline CDR1 is SNHLY and CDR2 FYNNEI. As DNA, the CDR3 is TGTGCCAGTCGGGCCGGGACAGACTACAATGAGCAGTTCTTC. Encoded protein: CASRAGTDYNEQFF.

The chain has TRBV2 and TRBJ2-1, with a tentative D call TRBD2 (5 bases). Trimming left V 8 bases short and J 2 bases short, with 19 bases between. The CDR3 has 16 amino acids. Germline lookup yields CDR1 SNHLY and CDR2 FYNNEI. CDR3 in amino acids: CASSLIGEFAYNEQFF. The DNA for the CDR3 is TGTGCCAGCTCCCTCATCGGGGAGTTCGCCTACAATGAGCAGTTCTTC.

This rearrangement joins TRBV7-6 to TRBJ1-3, with TRBD1 identical over 7 bases. With V trimmed by 1 base and J by 6 bases, 3 bases remained unmatched. This CDR3 region has 14 residues. Germline CDR1 SGHVS, CDR2 FNYEAQ. The CDR3 region is CASSLVTGKNTIYF. The CDR3 nucleotides read TGTGCCAGCAGCTTAGTGACAGGGAAAAACACCATATATTTT.

The chain employs TRBV7-9 and TRBJ2-3, with D possibly being TRBD2 (5 bases). CDR1 and CDR2 (germline): SEHNR, FQNEAQ (reference sequence). V dropped 5 bases and J dropped 0 bases, with 15 bases sitting between them. This CDR3 has 16 residues. The CDR3 sequence is CASSLTSGSSTDTQYF. The CDR3 DNA sequence: TGTGCCAGCAGCCTAACGTCGGGATCTAGCACAGATACGCAGTATTTT.

The chain links TRBV30 to TRBJ2-1; 11 nucleotides line up with TRBD1. CDR1 and CDR2 from the germline V gene are GTSNPN and SVGIG (reference sequence). V trimming: 2 bases; J trimming: 12 bases; junction bases outside the gene matches: 6. This CDR3 contains 13 residues. The CDR3 nucleotides are TGTGCCTGGAGTATTGGACAGGGGGCTCGGCAGTTCTTC. It translates to CAWSIGQGARQFF.

V and J are TRBV6-2 or TRBV6-3 and TRBJ2-1; TRBD2 agrees at 7 bases. Germline lookup yields CDR1 MNHEY and CDR2 SVGEGT. This CDR3 has 16 residues. V shed 6 bases and J 0 bases; nucleotides not matched to a gene: 8. Here the CDR3 DNA reads TGTGCCAGCAGCTCCCGACTAGCAAGCTCCTACAATGAGCAGTTCTTC. Its translation is CASSSRLASSYNEQFF.

The sample holds one count of this clone. V and J are TRBV14 and TRBJ2-7; 8 nucleotides agree with TRBD1. J was trimmed by 3 bases and V by 5 bases; bases with no gene match: 6. This CDR3 is 14 amino acids long. Germline lookup yields CDR1 SGHDN and CDR2 FVKESK. The CDR3: CASSTGTGVYEQYF. CDR3 nucleotides: TGTGCCAGCAGCACCGGGACAGGTGTCTACGAGCAGTACTTC.

J is TRBJ2-1 and V is TRBV9; 8 bases are a match to TRBD2. This CDR3 has 16 residues. V lost 3 bases to trimming and J lost 7 bases; unmatched junction nucleotides: 12. From germline, CDR1 is SGDLS and CDR2 YYNGEE. CDR3 DNA: TGTGCCAGCAGCGCCTCCGGGACTAGGACTCTGAATGAGCAGTTCTTC. Translating it yields CASSASGTRTLNEQFF.

This clone was seen only once. The sample contains more than one DNA sequence encoding this CDR3. The rearrangement links TRBV5-1 to TRBJ2-1; 13 bases fit TRBD2. CDR1 and CDR2 from the germline V gene are SGHRS and YFSETQ. This CDR3 is 15 amino acids long. V gave up 0 bases and J gave up 8 bases; unmatched junction bases: 2. The CDR3 nucleotides read TGCGCCAGCAGCTTGGAGGGGACTAGCGGGGATGAGCAGTTCTTC. This encodes CASSLEGTSGDEQFF.

The chain uses TRBV7-2 and TRBJ2-1; 7 bases are a match to TRBD1. The CDR3 length is 15 residues. Unmatched junction bases numbered 11, after V lost 5 bases and J lost 7 bases. The germline V gene has CDR1 SGHTA and CDR2 FQGNSA. CDR3 DNA: TGTGCCAGCAGCCTGACAGGGAGCAGTTGGAATGAGCAGTTCTTC. Protein product: CASSLTGSSWNEQFF.

This rearrangement joins TRBV5-1 to TRBJ2-5, with 10 bases identical to TRBD2. Germline values: CDR1 SGHRS, CDR2 YFSETQ. The CDR3 has 16 amino acids. V dropped 0 bases and J dropped 6; count of bases not matched to a gene: 8. This CDR3 is CASSLVLAGVGKTQYF. The CDR3 region has the DNA TGCGCCAGCAGCTTGGTTCTAGCGGGAGTTGGTAAGACCCAGTACTTC. Together with reference TRBV5-1 and TRBJ2-5, the CDR3 gives the full variable domain: KAGVTQTPRYLIKTRGQQVTLSCSPISGHRSVSWYQQTPGQGLQFLFEYFSETQRNKGNFPGRFSGRQFSNSRSEMNVSTLELGDSALYLCASSLVLAGVGKTQYFGPGTRLLVL.

Only one count was recorded for this clone. The chain employs TRBV28 and TRBJ2-5, with 14 positions matching TRBD2. Germline-derived CDR1 and CDR2 are MDHEN and SYDVKM. This CDR3 is 18 amino acids long. Trimming cost V 5 bases and J 2 bases; bases outside gene matches: 10. The CDR3 DNA is TGTGCCAGCAGTATCCTTGGACTAGCGGGGGGCCATCAAGAGACCCAGTACTTC. Residues: CASSILGLAGGHQETQYF.

The V call is TRBV21-1, the J call TRBJ1-2; TRBD1, the D gene given by the table, was not confirmed from the DNA. TRBV21-1 is a listed pseudogene. This CDR3 comprises 13 residues. In DNA form, the CDR3 reads TGTGCCAGCAGCTCAGGACAGGAGGGTGGCTACACCTTC. Amino acids: CASSSGQEGGYTF.

The chain is built from TRBV10-1 and TRBJ1-1, with a tentative D call TRBD1 (6 bases). Germline-derived CDR1 and CDR2 are WNHNN and SYGVQD (reference sequence). V shed 6 bases and J shed 3 bases, with 14 bases lying between them. The CDR3 totals 14 residues. Here the CDR3 reads CASRTDRTHTEAFF. In nucleotides, the CDR3 is TGCGCCAGCAGAACTGACAGGACCCACACTGAAGCTTTCTTT.

The chain joins TRBV18 to TRBJ1-1, with 8 bases that match TRBD1. The J segment lost 3 bases and the V segment lost 3 bases, leaving 9 bases of the junction unmatched. The CDR3 totals 16 residues. The germline CDR1 and CDR2 sequences are KGHSH and LQKENI. The CDR3 loop reads CASSPRQGIGDTEAFF. Here the CDR3 DNA reads TGTGCCAGCTCACCTCGACAGGGGATAGGAGACACTGAAGCTTTCTTT. The full variable domain, rest sourced from reference TRBV18 and TRBJ1-1, is NAGVMQNPRHLVRRRGQEARLRCSPMKGHSHVYWYRQLPEEGLKFMVYLQKENIIDESGMPKERFSAEFPKEGPSILRIQQVVRGDSAAYFCASSPRQGIGDTEAFFGQGTRLTVV.